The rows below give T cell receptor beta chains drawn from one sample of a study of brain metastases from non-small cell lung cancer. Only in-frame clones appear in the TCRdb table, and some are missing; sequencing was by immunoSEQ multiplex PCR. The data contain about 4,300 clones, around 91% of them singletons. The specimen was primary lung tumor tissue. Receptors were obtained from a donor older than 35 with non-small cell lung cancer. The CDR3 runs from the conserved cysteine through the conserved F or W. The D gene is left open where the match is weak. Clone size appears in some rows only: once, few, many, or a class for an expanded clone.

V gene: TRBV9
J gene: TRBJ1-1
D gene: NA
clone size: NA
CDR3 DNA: TGTGCCAGCAGCTCAGGCAGAGAGATGAACACTGAAGCTTTCTTT
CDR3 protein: CASSSGREMNTEAFF

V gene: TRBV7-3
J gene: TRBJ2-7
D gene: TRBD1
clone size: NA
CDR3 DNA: TGTGCCAGCAGCCGGGACAGTTCCCGCGACGAGCAGTACTTC
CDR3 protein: CASSRDSSRDEQYF

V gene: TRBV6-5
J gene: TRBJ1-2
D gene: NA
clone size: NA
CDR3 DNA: TGTGCCAGCAGTTACAATTGGGTTGGGGGCTACACCTTC
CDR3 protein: CASSYNWVGGYTF

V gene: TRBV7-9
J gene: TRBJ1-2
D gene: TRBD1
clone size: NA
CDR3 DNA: TGTGCCAGCAGCTCCCGGACAGGGGGCATCTATGGCTACACCTTC
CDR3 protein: CASSSRTGGIYGYTF

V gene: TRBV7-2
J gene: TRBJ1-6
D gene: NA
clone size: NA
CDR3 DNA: TGTGCCAGCAGCTTAGCAAGGTGGACCACCTATAATTCACCCCTCCACTTT
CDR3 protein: CASSLARWTTYNSPLHF

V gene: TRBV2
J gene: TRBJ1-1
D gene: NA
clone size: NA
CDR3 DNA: TGTGCCAGCAGTGTAGGGGGAGGTGGGAACATTGAAGCTTTCTTT
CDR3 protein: CASSVGGGGNIEAFF

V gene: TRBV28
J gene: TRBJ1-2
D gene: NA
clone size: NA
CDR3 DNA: TGTGCTAGCAGTGGGACAACTAACTATGGCTACACCTTC
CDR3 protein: CASSGTTNYGYTF

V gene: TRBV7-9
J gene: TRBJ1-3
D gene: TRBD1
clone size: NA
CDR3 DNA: TGTGCCAGCAGCCTCGGACAGGCTGAAAACACCATATATTTT
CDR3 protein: CASSLGQAENTIYF

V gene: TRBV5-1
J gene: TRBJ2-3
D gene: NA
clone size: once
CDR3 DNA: TGCGCCAGCAGGGATGCAGGGAGAGATACGCAGTATTTT
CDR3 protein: CASRDAGRDTQYF

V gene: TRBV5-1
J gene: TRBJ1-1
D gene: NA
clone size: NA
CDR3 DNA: TGCGCCAGCATCCCTATCGGGCCGAACACTGAAGCTTTCTTT
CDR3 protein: CASIPIGPNTEAFF

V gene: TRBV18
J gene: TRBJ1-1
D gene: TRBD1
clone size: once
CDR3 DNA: TGTACCAGCTCACCAGCCCCACAGGGGGCAGAAGCTTTCTTT
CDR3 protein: CTSSPAPQGAEAFF